This TCR beta chain was profiled in a study of early T cells in non-severe SARS-CoV-2 infection. Turning to the study itself: Unsorted whole-blood RNA was sequenced in bulk, leaving chains unpaired. General study results and limits: In VDJdb matching, anti-spike CD8 responses were favored while private and CD4 specificities went missing.

The protocol attached unique molecular identifiers to individual cDNA molecules. TCRdb re-called the 5' RACE reads through MiXCR, storing one row per CDR3 protein. The sample consists of tens of thousands of distinct CDR3 sequences, 10% of them appearing once. Comment on this clonotype: Its antigen is still unknown.

The CDR3 runs to 15 residues. V gave up 0 bases and J gave up 5 bases, with 16 bases separating them. The germline gives CDR1 SQVTM, CDR2 ANQGSEA. The specimen sequenced was whole blood. The chain carries TRBV29-1 and TRBJ2-5, with D perhaps matching TRBD2 (6 bases). The clonotype comes from an adult who was a healthcare worker with PCR-confirmed SARS-CoV-2 infection or an uninfected control (not recorded which). The DNA for the CDR3 is TGCAGCGTTGAAGATGGCGGGGACTCTTCGGAGACCCAGTACTTC. Translation: CSVEDGGDSSETQYF.